The 15 T cell receptor beta chains below come from one sample, sequenced in a study of PD-1 blockade in classical Hodgkin lymphoma. Clones were sequenced by immunoSEQ multiplex PCR, and TCRdb holds only the in-frame ones, with some missing. The sample lists under 40,000 clones; about 80% were seen once. Each patient experienced a relapse that followed autologous stem cell transplantation, and brentuximab vedotin exposure varied. Here the sequenced sample was peripheral blood mononuclear cells (PBMCs), taken before the second cycle of nivolumab. Receptors were obtained from a human donor with classical Hodgkin lymphoma.

V usage is TRBV7-2 and J usage is TRBJ2-7; 9 positions agree with TRBD2. The junction had 3 bases not matched to a gene; V was cut back by 3 bases and J by 3 bases. This CDR3 spans 14 amino acids. Looked up from germline, CDR1 is SGHTA and CDR2 is FQGNSA. CDR3 amino acids: CASSFGTSNYEQYF. The CDR3 nucleotides are TGTGCCAGCAGCTTCGGGACTAGCAACTACGAGCAGTACTTC.

The gene calls are TRBV30 and TRBJ1-2, with 9 bases that match TRBD1. From germline, CDR1 is GTSNPN and CDR2 SVGIG (reference sequence). J was trimmed by 4 bases and V by 5 bases; bases with no gene match: 5. The CDR3 contains 13 residues. The CDR3 DNA is TGTGCCTGGTGGACAGGGGTGAGCTATGGCTACACCTTC. Protein product: CAWWTGVSYGYTF.

This clone occurred once. The V gene is TRBV7-6, the J gene TRBJ1-2; 7 bases map to TRBD1. Germline assignment: CDR1 SGHVS and CDR2 FNYEAQ. The length of the CDR3 is 14 residues. V dropped 4 bases and J dropped 8; count of bases not matched to a gene: 10. The CDR3 reads CASSSGTQGRGYTF. For the CDR3, the DNA is TGTGCCAGCAGCTCGGGGACACAGGGGAGGGGCTACACCTTC.

This sequence joins TRBV29-1 and TRBJ1-5; D is uncertain. Germline V lookup: CDR1 SQVTM, CDR2 ANQGSEA. CDR3 length: 10 amino acids. The V end lost 7 bases, the J end lost 10 bases, and 11 bases lay between the germline ends. CDR3 sequence: CSAPPSPQHF. CDR3 coding DNA: TGCAGCGCTCCTCCCAGCCCCCAGCATTTT.

This clone appeared once. The chain uses TRBV7-6 and TRBJ2-5; 8 bases fit TRBD2. Germline V gene lookup returns CDR1 SGHVS and CDR2 FNYEAQ. Trimming removed 5 bases from V and 3 bases from J; junction bases left unmatched: 8. CDR3 length: 15 residues. The CDR3, as DNA: TGTGCCAGCAGCCCGGGCCCAGCGGGGGAAGAGACCCAGTACTTC. Its translation is CASSPGPAGEETQYF.

The chain links TRBV6-6 to TRBJ2-1, with 7 bases identical to TRBD2. The germline V gene encodes CDR1 MNHNY and CDR2 SVGAGI (reference sequence). The V segment lost 8 bases and the J segment 0 bases; nucleotides outside the gene matches: 4. The CDR3 extends over 14 amino acids. The CDR3 sequence: CASSWEGSYNEQFF. As DNA, the CDR3 is TGTGCCAGCTCGTGGGAGGGCTCCTACAATGAGCAGTTCTTC.

The CDR3 DNA sequence: TGTGCCAGCAGCCAAGACAGGGCCCAAGAGACCCAGTACTTC. Translating it yields CASSQDRAQETQYF. This sequence joins TRBV7-2 and TRBJ2-5; 7 nucleotides match TRBD1. The J segment lost 1 base and the V segment lost 5 bases, leaving 4 bases of the junction unmatched. In germline, CDR1 is SGHTA, CDR2 FQGNSA. This CDR3 contains 14 residues.

This clone was recorded once. The chain is built from TRBV27 and TRBJ2-4; D might be TRBD1 (5 bases). Trimming removed 6 bases at V and 0 bases at J, with 15 bases between. Germline V gene sequence: CDR1 MNHEY, CDR2 SMNVEV (reference sequence). This CDR3 region has 16 residues. CDR3 nucleotide sequence: TGTGCCAGCAGGCCGACAGCATACGTAGCCAAAAACATTCAGTACTTC. Translating it yields CASRPTAYVAKNIQYF.

The table lists this clone with a count of one. The chain carries TRBV9 and TRBJ1-3; tentatively, D is TRBD1 (5 bases). Per germline, CDR1 SGDLS and CDR2 YYNGEE. The germline V and J ends were trimmed by 4 bases and 0 bases, with 17 bases remaining between them. The length of the CDR3 is 17 residues. The CDR3 DNA reads TGTGCCAGCAGCTCCCAAGACGGGGACGTCTCTGGAAACACCATATATTTT. Protein sequence: CASSSQDGDVSGNTIYF. Combining the CDR3 with reference TRBV9 and TRBJ1-3 gives the whole variable domain DSGVTQTPKHLITATGQRVTLRCSPRSGDLSVYWYQQSLDQGLQFLIQYYNGEERAKGNILERFSAQQFPDLHSELNLSSLELGDSALYFCASSSQDGDVSGNTIYFGEGSWLTVV.

This chain joins TRBV27 and TRBJ2-1; D is ambiguous. Trimming took off 2 bases at V and 0 bases at J, with 11 bases between the two ends. The CDR3 has 16 amino acids. Germline V lookup: CDR1 MNHEY, CDR2 SMNVEV (reference sequence). The CDR3 DNA reads as TGTGCCAGCAGTTTAGACCAGTCTAGCTCCTACAATGAGCAGTTCTTC. It specifies CASSLDQSSSYNEQFF.

This clone was observed a handful of times. The gene calls are TRBV14 and TRBJ1-4, with D uncertain. CDR1 is SGHDN, CDR2 FVKESK, per germline. The CDR3 spans 16 residues. The V and J ends lost 0 bases and 7 bases respectively, with 15 bases between them. The CDR3 coding sequence is TGTGCCAGCAGCCAAGATGGCAGTACTTGGGGTGAAAAACTGTTTTTT. The encoded protein is CASSQDGSTWGEKLFF.

The CDR3 is CASSYALEDTQYF. In nucleotides, the CDR3 is TGTGCCAGCAGTTACGCCCTGGAGGATACGCAGTATTTT. This rearrangement joins TRBV6-5 to TRBJ2-3; the D is unclear. V was shortened by 2 bases and J by 6 bases, with 9 bases between the two germline ends. Per the germline V gene, CDR1 is MNHEY and CDR2 is SVGAGI. This CDR3 comprises 13 residues.

The chain uses TRBV19 and TRBJ2-7, with 7 nucleotides matching TRBD1. Germline CDR1 LNHDA, CDR2 SQIVND (reference sequence). V was pared by 6 bases and J by 3 bases, with 5 bases of the junction left unmatched. The CDR3 covers 13 residues. CDR3 protein: CASSRGLGYEQYF. DNA for the CDR3: TGTGCCAGTAGCAGGGGGTTGGGCTACGAGCAGTACTTC. Based on the CDR3 plus reference TRBV19 and TRBJ2-7, the full variable domain is DGGITQSPKYLFRKEGQNVTLSCEQNLNHDAMYWYRQDPGQGLRLIYYSQIVNDFQKGDIAEGYSVSREKKESFPLTVTSAQKNPTAFYLCASSRGLGYEQYFGPGTRLTVT.

The chain carries TRBV2 and TRBJ2-5, with 9 positions matching TRBD2. This CDR3 spans 14 amino acids. V shed 7 bases and J 0 bases; nucleotides not matched to a gene: 3. Germline V gene lookup returns CDR1 SNHLY and CDR2 FYNNEI. The CDR3 DNA follows: TGTGCCAGCAAAGGACTAGCGAACCAAGAGACCCAGTACTTC. It codes for CASKGLANQETQYF. Full variable domain (missing parts from reference TRBV2 and TRBJ2-5): EPEVTQTPSHQVTQMGQEVILRCVPISNHLYFYWYRQILGQKVEFLVSFYNNEISEKSEIFDDQFSVERPDGSNFTLKIRSTKLEDSAMYFCASKGLANQETQYFGPGTRLLVL.

This sequence joins TRBV4-1 and TRBJ2-5; either TRBD1 or TRBD2 may fit D (6 bases each). The CDR3 runs to 17 residues. From germline, CDR1 is MGHRA and CDR2 YSYEKL. The V and J ends lost 1 base and 1 base respectively, with 16 bases between them. CDR3: CASSQVVLGGSQETQYF. The CDR3, as DNA: TGCGCCAGCAGCCAAGTTGTATTGGGGGGCTCCCAAGAGACCCAGTACTTC.